Below are 21 T cell receptor beta chains sequenced from a single sample in a study of CD8+CD57+ T cells in acquired aplastic anemia (dated by TCRdb to 2016 to 2019). Sequencing was carried out with an Illumina HiSeq 2000. Genomic DNA served as template for TCR beta VDJ combination and CDR3 sequence profiling. TCRdb passed the public sequencing reads through fastp at Q25 and MiXCR, retaining productive beta sequences. Each CDR3 protein gets just one entry, which takes the most common genes and DNA from the rows behind it. The sample records fewer than 70,000 distinct CDR3 sequences, roughly 50% of which are singletons. The top ten constitute roughly 8% of the sample. The specimen was sorted CD4+, CD8+, or CD8+CD57+ T cells (not recorded which) from PBMCs. All receptors derive from a human donor in good health, serving as a control.

The CDR3 coding sequence is TGTGCCAGCAGGACGGAAGGGGCCTTAACGCAGTATTTT. This gives the protein CASRTEGALTQYF. The V gene is TRBV12-3 or TRBV12-4, the J gene TRBJ2-3; D may be TRBD1 (5 bases). The germline V and J ends were trimmed by 6 bases and 9 bases, with 16 bases remaining between them. The CDR3 is made up of 13 amino acids.

This clonotype was seen more than once but under ten times. V is TRBV29-1 and J is TRBJ1-6; a weak D match, TRBD1 (5 bases). V was trimmed by 3 bases and J by 8 bases, leaving 17 bases between them. CDR3 size: 15 residues. Germline V gene data show CDR1 as SQVTM and CDR2 as ANQGSEA. The CDR3 sequence is CSVDWITGYHSPLHF. The DNA of the CDR3 is TGCAGCGTTGATTGGATTACAGGCTACCATTCACCCCTCCACTTT.

The rearrangement links TRBV2 to TRBJ2-2, with D uncertain. From germline, CDR1 is SNHLY and CDR2 FYNNEI. This CDR3 spans 15 amino acids. Trimming stripped 7 bases from V and 2 bases from J, with 14 bases between. CDR3 bases: TGTGCCAGCAAACGCATAGGCGGCAACACCGGGGAGCTGTTTTTT. Translated: CASKRIGGNTGELFF.

The table lists this clonotype with a few counts. V is TRBV7-8 and J is TRBJ2-7, with 11 nucleotides matching TRBD1. Germline V gives CDR1 SGHVS, CDR2 FQNEAQ. This CDR3 spans 13 amino acids. Trimming took 9 bases from V and 3 from J; bases not matched to a gene: 4. The CDR3 DNA reads as TGTGCCAGTAGTGGGACAGGGGGCTACGAGCAGTACTTC. It yields the protein CASSGTGGYEQYF.

This clonotype was recorded a few times. The V and J genes are TRBV20-1 and TRBJ2-7, with 11 bases fitting TRBD1. The length of the CDR3 is 12 residues. Germline values: CDR1 DFQATT, CDR2 SNEGSKA (reference sequence). The trim removed 6 bases at V and 3 bases at J, leaving 1 base unmatched. DNA for the CDR3: TGCAGTGCAGGGACAGGGGGCTACGAGCAGTACTTC. Protein product: CSAGTGGYEQYF.

This clonotype was observed a handful of times. The chain joins TRBV15 to TRBJ1-6; D gene unclear. Trimming removed 0 bases from V and 14 bases from J, with 11 bases in between. The CDR3 spans 13 residues. CDR1 is LNHNV and CDR2 is YYDKDF in the germline V gene (reference sequence). This CDR3 reads CATSRDREGTLHF. The DNA of the CDR3 is TGTGCCACCAGCAGAGATAGGGAGGGCACCCTCCACTTT.

DNA of the CDR3: TGTGCCTGGAATGAAGGGACAGACAGCTCTGGAAACACCATATATTTT. It is translated as CAWNEGTDSSGNTIYF. This chain uses TRBV30 with TRBJ1-3; TRBD1 aligns across 7 bases. Trimming at V came to 4 bases and at J to 0 bases, leaving 9 bases not matched to a gene. Germline lookup yields CDR1 GTSNPN and CDR2 SVGIG (reference sequence). The CDR3 is 16 amino acids.

The J gene is TRBJ2-1, the V gene TRBV24-1, with 13 bases matching TRBD2. The CDR3 sequence is 17 residues long. The V segment lost 5 bases and the J segment 7 bases; nucleotides outside the gene matches: 10. Germline V lookup: CDR1 KGHDR, CDR2 SFDVKD. The CDR3 protein is CATSGPTSGRAPNEQFF. The DNA for the CDR3 is TGTGCCACCAGTGGCCCTACTAGCGGGAGGGCCCCAAATGAGCAGTTCTTC.

This clonotype was recorded many times. The chain combines TRBV6-5 with TRBJ1-2; D unresolved. V shed 6 bases and J shed 7 bases, with 9 bases lying between them. Germline lookup yields CDR1 MNHEY and CDR2 SVGAGI. The length of the CDR3 is 11 residues. In DNA, the CDR3 is TGTGCCAGCAGCCCCCCGCCTGGCTACACCTTC. It yields the protein CASSPPPGYTF.

The genes are TRBV7-3 and TRBJ1-1; D unresolved. V gave up 5 bases and J gave up 3 bases, with 10 bases separating them. The germline V gene encodes CDR1 SGHTA and CDR2 FQGTGA. The CDR3 extends over 13 amino acids. The CDR3 sequence: CASSPRRDTEAFF. The CDR3 nucleotides read TGTGCCAGCAGCCCTAGACGCGACACTGAAGCTTTCTTT. Supplemented by reference TRBV7-3 and TRBJ1-1, the full variable domain reads GAGVSQTPSNKVTEKGKYVELRCDPISGHTALYWYRQSLGQGPEFLIYFQGTGAADDSGLPNDRFFAVRPEGSVSTLKIQRTERGDSAVYLCASSPRRDTEAFFGQGTRLTVV.

This clonotype showed up just once. A single base separates this from a much larger clone, so it may be a read error. The J gene is TRBJ2-1, the V gene TRBV27, with TRBD1 identical over 8 bases. The germline CDR1 and CDR2 sequences are MNHEY and SMNVEV (reference sequence). The CDR3 covers 16 residues. The ends lost 0 bases at V and 6 bases at J; junction bases unmatched: 7. The CDR3 sequence: CASSLSRQGTCNEQFF. CDR3 in DNA: TGTGCCAGCAGTTTATCGCGACAGGGGACCTGCAATGAGCAGTTCTTC.

The V call is TRBV25-1, the J call TRBJ1-2, with D possibly matching TRBD1 (6 bases). The V gene's germline CDR1 is MGHDK and CDR2 SYGVNS. Trimming cost V 5 bases and J 8 bases, with 18 bases left between them. This CDR3 region has 14 residues. The CDR3 loop reads CASSPLTGTEGYTF. The DNA for the CDR3 is TGTGCCAGCAGTCCTCTTACAGGGACTGAGGGCTACACCTTC.

The chain combines TRBV19 with TRBJ2-2; D may be TRBD1 (5 bases). Germline V gives CDR1 LNHDA, CDR2 SQIVND (reference sequence). The CDR3 consists of 15 residues. V shed 10 bases and J shed 0 bases, with 15 bases lying between them. The chain's CDR3 is CATGRADTNTGELFF. The DNA of the CDR3 is TGTGCCACCGGGCGTGCGGACACGAACACCGGGGAGCTGTTTTTT.

The chain links TRBV15 to TRBJ2-7, with D hard to call. The CDR3 has 12 residues. The V end was cut by 2 bases, the J end by 4 bases, with 6 bases between. Per the germline V gene, CDR1 is LNHNV and CDR2 is YYDKDF (reference sequence). DNA for the CDR3: TGTGCCACCAGCAGACCCCAATACGAGCAGTACTTC. Its translation is CATSRPQYEQYF.

This clonotype turned up a few times. The chain couples TRBV2 to TRBJ2-3, with a possible D match to TRBD1 (7 bases). Germline V gene lookup returns CDR1 SNHLY and CDR2 FYNNEI. With 7 bases removed from V and 2 bases from J, the gap between germline ends came to 13 bases. CDR3 size: 14 residues. CDR3 DNA sequence: TGTGCCAGCATACGACAGGGACTCACAGATACGCAGTATTTT. Amino acids: CASIRQGLTDTQYF. Supplemented by reference TRBV2 and TRBJ2-3, the full variable domain reads EPEVTQTPSHQVTQMGQEVILRCVPISNHLYFYWYRQILGQKVEFLVSFYNNEISEKSEIFDDQFSVERPDGSNFTLKIRSTKLEDSAMYFCASIRQGLTDTQYFGPGTRLTVL.

The rearrangement joins TRBV7-9 to TRBJ2-7; D unclear. The CDR3 is 13 amino acids. Germline lookup yields CDR1 SEHNR and CDR2 FQNEAQ (reference sequence). Trimming removed 5 bases at V and 3 bases at J, with 11 bases between. The CDR3 DNA follows: TGTGCCAGCAGCCCCGGTCCCGACTACGAGCAGTACTTC. Translated, it gives CASSPGPDYEQYF.

This clonotype showed up many times. V usage is TRBV7-9 and J usage is TRBJ1-1, with 7 bases lining up with TRBD1. The CDR3 runs to 15 residues. The germline gives CDR1 SEHNR, CDR2 FQNEAQ (reference sequence). The J segment lost 6 bases and the V segment lost 5 bases, leaving 12 bases of the junction unmatched. CDR3 sequence reads: CASSLSGTVLSEAFF. The CDR3 nucleotides are TGTGCCAGCAGCCTATCCGGGACAGTGCTCTCTGAAGCTTTCTTT.

The J gene is TRBJ2-7, the V gene TRBV20-1; TRBD2 matches 8 bases. The junction had 9 bases not matched to a gene; V was cut back by 5 bases and J by 3 bases. Germline lookup yields CDR1 DFQATT and CDR2 SNEGSKA (reference sequence). This CDR3 has 14 amino acids. As DNA, the CDR3 is TGCAGTGCTCAGCCTACTAGCGGACGCTACGAGCAGTACTTC. Translated: CSAQPTSGRYEQYF.

The CDR3 loop reads CASSLTWDAAYEQYF. The CDR3 coding sequence is TGTGCCAGCAGCTTGACTTGGGACGCTGCCTACGAGCAGTACTTC. The rearrangement joins TRBV7-9 to TRBJ2-7, with D possibly being TRBD1 or TRBD2 (5 bases each). The CDR3 is 15 amino acids. V was cut by 3 bases and J by 2 bases, with 14 bases left in between. Germline V gene lookup returns CDR1 SEHNR and CDR2 FQNEAQ (reference sequence).

This clonotype was recorded many times. The genes are TRBV19 and TRBJ2-7; 12 positions match TRBD2. J was trimmed by 5 bases and V by 4 bases; bases with no gene match: 3. The CDR3 length is 14 residues. Germline lookup yields CDR1 LNHDA and CDR2 SQIVND (reference sequence). CDR3 sequence (DNA): TGTGCCAGTAGTACTAGCGGGAGGGTCGACGAGCAGTACTTC. Translating gives CASSTSGRVDEQYF.

V usage is TRBV2 and J usage is TRBJ1-6; unclear D gene. Trimming left V 4 bases short and J 8 bases short, with 3 bases between. The germline V gene has CDR1 SNHLY and CDR2 FYNNEI. The CDR3 totals 11 residues. The CDR3 sequence: CASSGDSPLHF. As DNA, the CDR3 is TGTGCCAGCAGTGGGGATTCACCCCTCCACTTT.